This T cell receptor beta chain was captured in a study of T-cell reconstitution after alpha-beta-depleted transplantation in children. Overall study findings and caveats: Day-60 TCRbeta diversity that was high in some patients was derived from surviving recipient T cells and thymic progenitors. The study reportedly traced alpha-beta T cells about two months after transplant to several hundred expanded graft clones.

A library of TCRbeta sequences, prepared with unique molecular identifiers, was generated. One entry per CDR3 protein, called by TCRdb with MiXCR from the PCR reads. Of about 240,000 distinct CDR3 sequences listed, roughly 24% are singletons. Germline values: CDR1 DFQATT, CDR2 SNEGSKA (reference sequence). This CDR3 contains 13 residues. V was pared by 0 bases and J by 4 bases, with 10 bases between. As to this clonotype: Its cognate antigen is unknown.

Material: PBMCs, obtained before TCRalphabeta/CD19-depleted stem cell transplant. This TCR was recovered from a girl aged 2 to 10 with Fanconi anemia, due to receive a stem cell transplant. This chain connects TRBV20-1 to TRBJ2-7, with D uncertain. CDR3 bases: TGCAGTGCTAGAGATTACGCTGGGTACGAGCAGTACTTC. Translating gives CSARDYAGYEQYF.